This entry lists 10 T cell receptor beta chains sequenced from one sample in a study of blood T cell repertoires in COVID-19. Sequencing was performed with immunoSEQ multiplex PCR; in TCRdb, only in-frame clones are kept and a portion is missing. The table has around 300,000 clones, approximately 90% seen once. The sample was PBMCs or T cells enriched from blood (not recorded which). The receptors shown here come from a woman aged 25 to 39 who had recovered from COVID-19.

The CDR3 region is CASSRDRGSEKLFF. CDR3 DNA sequence: TGTGCCAGCAGCCGGGACAGGGGTAGCGAAAAACTGTTTTTT. The genes are TRBV6-5 and TRBJ1-4, with 10 bases aligning to TRBD1. Trimming took 6 bases from V and 8 from J; bases not matched to a gene: 6. Germline V gives CDR1 MNHEY, CDR2 SVGAGI. This CDR3 comprises 14 residues.

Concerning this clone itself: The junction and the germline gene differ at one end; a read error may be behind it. CDR3 region: CANSLSAGTDNSPLHF. The CDR3 DNA reads as TGTGCCAACAGTCTTAGCGCCGGGACAGATAATTCACCCCTCCACTTT. J is TRBJ1-6 and V is TRBV25-1, with 7 bases aligning to TRBD1. Germline V gene lookup returns CDR1 MGHDK and CDR2 SYGVNS. This CDR3 comprises 16 residues.

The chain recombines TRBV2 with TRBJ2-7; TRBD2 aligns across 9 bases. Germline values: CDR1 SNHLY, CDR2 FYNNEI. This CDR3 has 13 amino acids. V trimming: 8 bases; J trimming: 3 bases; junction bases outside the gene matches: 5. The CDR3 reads CASVLAGSYEQYF. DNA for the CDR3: TGTGCCAGCGTCCTAGCGGGGAGCTACGAGCAGTACTTC.

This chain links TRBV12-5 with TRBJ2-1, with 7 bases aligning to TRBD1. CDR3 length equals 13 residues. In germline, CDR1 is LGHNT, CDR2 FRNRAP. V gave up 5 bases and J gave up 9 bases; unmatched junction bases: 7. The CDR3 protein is CASGRDRAIEQFF. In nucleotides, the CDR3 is TGTGCTAGTGGTCGTGACAGGGCGATTGAGCAGTTCTTC.

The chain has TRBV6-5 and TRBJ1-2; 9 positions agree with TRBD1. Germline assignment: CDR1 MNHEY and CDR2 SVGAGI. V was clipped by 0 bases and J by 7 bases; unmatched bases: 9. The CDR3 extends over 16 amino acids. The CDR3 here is CASSYSWDRDRAGYTF. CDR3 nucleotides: TGTGCCAGCAGTTACTCTTGGGACAGGGATAGGGCTGGCTACACCTTC.

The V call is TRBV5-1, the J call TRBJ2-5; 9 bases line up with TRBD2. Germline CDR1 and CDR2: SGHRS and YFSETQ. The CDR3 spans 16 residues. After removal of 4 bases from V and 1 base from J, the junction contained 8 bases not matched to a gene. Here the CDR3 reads CASSAVAGAPQETQYF. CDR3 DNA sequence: TGCGCCAGCAGCGCCGTAGCGGGGGCGCCCCAAGAGACCCAGTACTTC. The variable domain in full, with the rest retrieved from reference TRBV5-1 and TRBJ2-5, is KAGVTQTPRYLIKTRGQQVTLSCSPISGHRSVSWYQQTPGQGLQFLFEYFSETQRNKGNFPGRFSGRQFSNSRSEMNVSTLELGDSALYLCASSAVAGAPQETQYFGPGTRLLVL.

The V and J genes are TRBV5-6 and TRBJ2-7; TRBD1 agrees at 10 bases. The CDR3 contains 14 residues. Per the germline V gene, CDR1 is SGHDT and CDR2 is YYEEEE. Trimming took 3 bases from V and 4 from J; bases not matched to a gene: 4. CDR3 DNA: TGTGCCAGCAGCTCATGGGACAGGGGATACGAGCAGTACTTC. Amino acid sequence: CASSSWDRGYEQYF.

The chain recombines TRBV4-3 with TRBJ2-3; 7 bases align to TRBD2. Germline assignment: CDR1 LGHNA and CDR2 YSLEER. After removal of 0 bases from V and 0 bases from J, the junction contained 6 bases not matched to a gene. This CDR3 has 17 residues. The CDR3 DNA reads TGCGCCAGCAGCCAAGAAAGTGGGAGGGCTAGCACAGATACGCAGTATTTT. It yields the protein CASSQESGRASTDTQYF.

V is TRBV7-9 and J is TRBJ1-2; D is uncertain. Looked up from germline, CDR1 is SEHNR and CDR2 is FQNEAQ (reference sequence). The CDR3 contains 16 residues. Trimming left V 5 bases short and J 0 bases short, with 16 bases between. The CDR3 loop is CASSPIYRDSNYGYTF. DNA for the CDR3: TGTGCCAGCAGCCCCATTTACAGAGATTCTAACTATGGCTACACCTTC.

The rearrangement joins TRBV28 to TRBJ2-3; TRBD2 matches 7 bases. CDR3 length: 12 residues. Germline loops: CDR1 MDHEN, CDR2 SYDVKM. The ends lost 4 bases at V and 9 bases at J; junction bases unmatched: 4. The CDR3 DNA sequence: TGTGCCAGCAGTTCTGCGGGAGTAACGCAGTATTTT. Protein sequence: CASSSAGVTQYF.